One TCR beta chain is described in this entry. The sample is drawn from a study of T cells after yellow fever vaccination. By 5'RACE template switching, TCR cDNA was produced, with a universal primer site and UMIs added in the process. TCRdb recomputed calls from the 5' RACE reads with MiXCR, one row per CDR3 protein. The sample yields approximately 610,000 distinct CDR3 sequences, about 17% seen once. CDR3 length: 15 residues. The V end lost 5 bases, the J end lost 0 bases, and 10 bases lay between the germline ends. The TCR originated in a man between 18 and 35 years old who received the YFV17D yellow fever vaccine. The sample here was PBMCs, taken 5 to 6 days after the first yellow fever vaccination. The chain couples TRBV12-3 or TRBV12-4 to TRBJ1-4; no clear D. CDR3 sequence reads: CASSEKESTNEKLFF. CDR3 nucleotide sequence: TGTGCCAGCAGTGAAAAGGAGTCAACTAATGAAAAACTGTTTTTT.